This TCR beta chain was found in a study of CD8 T cells in ankylosing spondylitis. Whole-study findings and limits: Clones linked to disease were reported to show significant enrichment in matched ankylosing spondylitis synovial fluid.

This clonotype was detected ten times or more. Its target is not known. TCRdb re-called the 5' RACE reads through MiXCR, storing one row per CDR3 protein. The data show about 150,000 distinct CDR3 sequences, roughly 10% seen once. Germline CDR1 and CDR2: MNHEY and SVGAGI. With 4 bases removed from V and 8 bases from J, the gap between germline ends came to 17 bases. The CDR3 extends over 14 amino acids. The receptor was isolated from a female donor with ankylosing spondylitis or in good health (not recorded which). The chain employs TRBV6-5 and TRBJ1-2; D might be TRBD1 (6 bases). The source material was blood, either unsorted or a sorted T cell fraction (not recorded which). This CDR3 reads CASSSPQGFEGYTF. CDR3 bases: TGTGCCAGCAGTTCGCCTCAGGGGTTTGAAGGCTACACCTTC.